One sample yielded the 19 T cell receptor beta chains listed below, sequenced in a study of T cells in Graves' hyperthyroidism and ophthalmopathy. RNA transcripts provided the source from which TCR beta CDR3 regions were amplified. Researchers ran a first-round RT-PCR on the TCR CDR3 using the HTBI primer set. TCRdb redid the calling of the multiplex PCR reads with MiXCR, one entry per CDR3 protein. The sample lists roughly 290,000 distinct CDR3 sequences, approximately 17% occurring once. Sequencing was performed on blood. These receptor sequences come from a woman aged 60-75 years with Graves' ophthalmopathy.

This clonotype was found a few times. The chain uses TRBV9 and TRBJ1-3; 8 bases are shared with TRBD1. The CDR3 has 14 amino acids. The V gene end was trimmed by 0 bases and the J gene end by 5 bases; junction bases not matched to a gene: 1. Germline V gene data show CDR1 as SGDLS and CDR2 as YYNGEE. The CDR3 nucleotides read TGTGCCAGCAGCGTAGGGACAGGGCGAAACACCATATATTTT. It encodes CASSVGTGRNTIYF.

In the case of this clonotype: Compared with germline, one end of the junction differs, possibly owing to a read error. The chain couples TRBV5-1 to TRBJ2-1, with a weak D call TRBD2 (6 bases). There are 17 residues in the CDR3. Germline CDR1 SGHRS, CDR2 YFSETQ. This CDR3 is CASSSLFSAGPVHEQLF. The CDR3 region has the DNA TGCGCCAGCAGCTCTTTGTTCTCGGCGGGACCTGTCCATGAGCAGCTCTTC.

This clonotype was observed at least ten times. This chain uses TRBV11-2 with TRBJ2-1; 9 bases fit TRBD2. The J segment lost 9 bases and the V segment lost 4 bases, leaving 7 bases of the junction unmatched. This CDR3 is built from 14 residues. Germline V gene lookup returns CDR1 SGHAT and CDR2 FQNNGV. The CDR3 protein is CASSSPGSGGEQFF. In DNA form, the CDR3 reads TGTGCCAGCAGCTCCCCGGGTAGCGGGGGTGAGCAGTTCTTC.

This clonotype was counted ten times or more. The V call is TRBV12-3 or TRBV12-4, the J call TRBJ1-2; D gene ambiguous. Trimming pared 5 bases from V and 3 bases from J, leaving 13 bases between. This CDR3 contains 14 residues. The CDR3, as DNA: TGTGCCAGCAGTCAGACATTTGGGTACTATGGCTACACCTTC. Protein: CASSQTFGYYGYTF.

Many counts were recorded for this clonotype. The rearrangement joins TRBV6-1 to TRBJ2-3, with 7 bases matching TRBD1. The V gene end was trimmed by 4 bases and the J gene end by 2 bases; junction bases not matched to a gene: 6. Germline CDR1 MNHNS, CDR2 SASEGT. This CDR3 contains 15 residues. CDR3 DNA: TGTGCCAGCAGTGGGATGGGACAGCCCACAGATACGCAGTATTTT. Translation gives CASSGMGQPTDTQYF.

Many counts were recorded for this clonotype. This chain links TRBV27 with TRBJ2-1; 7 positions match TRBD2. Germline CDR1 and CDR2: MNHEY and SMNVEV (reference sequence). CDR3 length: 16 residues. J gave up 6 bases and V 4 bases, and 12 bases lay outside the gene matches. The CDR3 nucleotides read TGTGCCAGCAGTTCGGGACTATCTTGGGCCATCAATGAGCAGTTCTTC. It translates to CASSSGLSWAINEQFF.

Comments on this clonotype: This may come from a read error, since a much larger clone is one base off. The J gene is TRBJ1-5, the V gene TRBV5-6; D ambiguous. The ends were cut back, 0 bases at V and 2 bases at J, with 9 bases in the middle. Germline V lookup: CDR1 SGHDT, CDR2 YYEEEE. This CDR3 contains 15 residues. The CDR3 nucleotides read TGTGCCAGCAGCTTGGCCTCCACCGGCAATCAGCCCCAGCATTTT. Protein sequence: CASSLASTGNQPQHF.

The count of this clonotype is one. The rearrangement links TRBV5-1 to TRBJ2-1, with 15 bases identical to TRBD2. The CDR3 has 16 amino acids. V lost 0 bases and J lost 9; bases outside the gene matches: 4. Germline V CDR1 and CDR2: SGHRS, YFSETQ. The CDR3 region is CASSLGTSGRAGEQFF. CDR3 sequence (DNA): TGCGCCAGCAGCTTGGGGACTAGCGGGAGGGCGGGTGAGCAGTTCTTC.

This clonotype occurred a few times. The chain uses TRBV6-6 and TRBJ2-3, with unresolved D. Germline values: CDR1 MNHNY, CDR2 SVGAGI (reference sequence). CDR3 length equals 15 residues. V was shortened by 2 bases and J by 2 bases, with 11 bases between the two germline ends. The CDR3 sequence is CASSYRRHPTDTQYF. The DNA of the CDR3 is TGTGCCAGCAGTTACCGACGACATCCCACAGATACGCAGTATTTT.

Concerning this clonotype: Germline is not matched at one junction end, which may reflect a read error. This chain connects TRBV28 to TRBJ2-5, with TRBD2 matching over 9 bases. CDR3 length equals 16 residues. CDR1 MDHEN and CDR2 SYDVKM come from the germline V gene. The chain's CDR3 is CASRFWSSGDLEAQYF. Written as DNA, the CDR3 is TGTGCCAGCCGTTTCTGGTCTAGCGGGGACCTAGAGGCCCAGTACTTC.

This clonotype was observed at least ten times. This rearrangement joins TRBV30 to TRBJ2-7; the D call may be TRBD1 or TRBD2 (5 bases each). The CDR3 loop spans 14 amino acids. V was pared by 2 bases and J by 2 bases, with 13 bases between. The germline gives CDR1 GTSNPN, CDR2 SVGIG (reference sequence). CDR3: CAWSHHRGPYEQYF. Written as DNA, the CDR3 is TGTGCCTGGAGTCACCACCGGGGCCCCTACGAGCAGTACTTC.

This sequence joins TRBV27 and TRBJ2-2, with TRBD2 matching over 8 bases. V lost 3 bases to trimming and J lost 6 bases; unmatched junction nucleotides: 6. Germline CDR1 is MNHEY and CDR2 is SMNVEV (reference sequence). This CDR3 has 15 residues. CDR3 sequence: CASSFPAGVAGELFF. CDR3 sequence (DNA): TGTGCCAGCAGTTTTCCAGCGGGAGTAGCCGGGGAGCTGTTTTTT.

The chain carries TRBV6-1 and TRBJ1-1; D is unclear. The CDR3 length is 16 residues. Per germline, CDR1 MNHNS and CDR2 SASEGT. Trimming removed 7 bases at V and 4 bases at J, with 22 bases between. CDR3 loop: CASTPRSGAVFTEAFF. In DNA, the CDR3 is TGTGCCAGCACCCCCAGGTCAGGAGCTGTTTTCACTGAAGCTTTCTTT.

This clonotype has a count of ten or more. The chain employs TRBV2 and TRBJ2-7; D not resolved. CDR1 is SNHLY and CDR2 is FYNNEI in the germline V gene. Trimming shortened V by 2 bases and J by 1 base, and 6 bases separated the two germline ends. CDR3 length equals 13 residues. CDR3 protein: CASSERQSYEQYF. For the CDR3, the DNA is TGTGCCAGCAGTGAACGGCAGTCCTACGAGCAGTACTTC.

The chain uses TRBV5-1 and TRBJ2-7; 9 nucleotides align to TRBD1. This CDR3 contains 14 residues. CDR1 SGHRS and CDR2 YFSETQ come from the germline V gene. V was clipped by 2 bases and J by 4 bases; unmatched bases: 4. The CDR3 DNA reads TGCGCCAGCAGCTTAACAGGGGGCAAATACGAGCAGTACTTC. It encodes CASSLTGGKYEQYF. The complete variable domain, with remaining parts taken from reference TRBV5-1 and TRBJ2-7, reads KAGVTQTPRYLIKTRGQQVTLSCSPISGHRSVSWYQQTPGQGLQFLFEYFSETQRNKGNFPGRFSGRQFSNSRSEMNVSTLELGDSALYLCASSLTGGKYEQYFGPGTRLTVT.

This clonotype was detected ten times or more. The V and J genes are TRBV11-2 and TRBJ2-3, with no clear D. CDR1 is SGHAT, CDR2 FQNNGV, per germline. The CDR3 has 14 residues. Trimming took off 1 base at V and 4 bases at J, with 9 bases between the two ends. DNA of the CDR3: TGTGCCAGCAGCTTAGGCTCCTACCCAGATACGCAGTATTTT. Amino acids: CASSLGSYPDTQYF.

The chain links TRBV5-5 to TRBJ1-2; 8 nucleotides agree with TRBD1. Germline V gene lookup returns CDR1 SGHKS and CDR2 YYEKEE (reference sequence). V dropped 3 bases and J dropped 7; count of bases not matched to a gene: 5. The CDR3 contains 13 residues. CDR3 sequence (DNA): TGTGCCAGCAGCTATCGGACAGGGACTGGCTACACCTTC. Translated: CASSYRTGTGYTF. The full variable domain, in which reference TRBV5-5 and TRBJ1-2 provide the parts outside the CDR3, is DAGVTQSPTHLIKTRGQQVTLRCSPISGHKSVSWYQQVLGQGPQFIFQYYEKEERGRGNFPDRFSARQFPNYSSELNVNALLLGDSALYLCASSYRTGTGYTFGSGTRLTVV.

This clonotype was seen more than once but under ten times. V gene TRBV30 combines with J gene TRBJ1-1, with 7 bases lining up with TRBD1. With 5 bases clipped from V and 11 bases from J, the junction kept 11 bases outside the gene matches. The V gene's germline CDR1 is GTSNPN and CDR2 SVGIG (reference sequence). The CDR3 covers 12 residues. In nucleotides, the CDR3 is TGTGCCTGGGGCCAGACAGGGACGGCGGCTTTCTTT. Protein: CAWGQTGTAAFF.

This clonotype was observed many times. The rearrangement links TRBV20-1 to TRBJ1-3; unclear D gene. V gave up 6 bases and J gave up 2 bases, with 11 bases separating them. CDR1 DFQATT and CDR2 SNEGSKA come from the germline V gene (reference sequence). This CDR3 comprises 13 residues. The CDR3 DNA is TGCAGTGCCTACTCCGGGACTGGAAACACCATATATTTT. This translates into CSAYSGTGNTIYF.